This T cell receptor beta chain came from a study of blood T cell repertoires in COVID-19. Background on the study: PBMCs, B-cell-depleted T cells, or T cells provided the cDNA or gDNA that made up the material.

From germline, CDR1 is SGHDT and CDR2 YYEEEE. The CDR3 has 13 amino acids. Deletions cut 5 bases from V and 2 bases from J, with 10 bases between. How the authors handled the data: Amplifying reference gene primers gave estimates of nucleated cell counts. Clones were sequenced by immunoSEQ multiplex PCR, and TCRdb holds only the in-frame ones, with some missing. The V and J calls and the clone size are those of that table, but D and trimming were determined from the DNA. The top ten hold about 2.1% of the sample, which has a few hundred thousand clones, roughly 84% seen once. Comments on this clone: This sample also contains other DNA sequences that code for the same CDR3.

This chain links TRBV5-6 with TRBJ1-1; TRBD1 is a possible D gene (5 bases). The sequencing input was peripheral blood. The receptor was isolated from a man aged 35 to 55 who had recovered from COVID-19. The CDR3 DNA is TGTGCCAGCAGTTTGACAGAAAACACTGAAGCTTTCTTT. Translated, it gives CASSLTENTEAFF.